This TCR beta chain was captured by sequencing in a study of cytomegalovirus exposure and HLA in healthy donors. Overall study context: Samples from HLA-typed donors yielded about 86 million unique TCRs in an early data release.

Study findings and constraints: Other equally common chains were less clonally expanded than HLA-associated TCR beta chains, a later analysis showed. CMV antigen specificity of a few CMV-associated chains was confirmed in vitro.

As concerns this clone: The antigen is undetermined.

The PCR used 60 Vbeta and 13 Jbeta primers. This table comes from immunoSEQ multiplex PCR, and its TCRdb copy is limited to in-frame clones, with some not included. The data contain approximately 170,000 clones, 60% to 80% of them singletons. Germline V gene sequence: CDR1 LGHNA, CDR2 YSLEER. This CDR3 comprises 14 residues. Trimming removed 2 bases from V and 7 bases from J; junction bases left unmatched: 6. Sequencing used PBMCs. The J gene is TRBJ2-7, the V gene TRBV4-3, with TRBD1 matching 9 bases. This TCR came from a woman aged 18-29 years in good health and CMV-seronegative. The CDR3 loop is CASSQPGTGSEQYF. The DNA of the CDR3 is TGCGCCAGCAGCCAACCCGGGACAGGGTCGGAGCAGTACTTC.